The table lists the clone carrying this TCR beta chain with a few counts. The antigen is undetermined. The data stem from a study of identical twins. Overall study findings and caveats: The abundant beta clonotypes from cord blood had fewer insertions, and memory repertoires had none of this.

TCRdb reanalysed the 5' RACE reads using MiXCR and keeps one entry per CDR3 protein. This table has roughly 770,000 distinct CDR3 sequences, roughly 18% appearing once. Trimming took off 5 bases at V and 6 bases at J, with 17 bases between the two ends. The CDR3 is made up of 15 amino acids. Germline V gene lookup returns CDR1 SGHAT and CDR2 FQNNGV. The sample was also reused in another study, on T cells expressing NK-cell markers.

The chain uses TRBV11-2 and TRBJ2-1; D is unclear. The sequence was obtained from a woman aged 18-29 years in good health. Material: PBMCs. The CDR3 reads CASSPLGSSVNEQFF. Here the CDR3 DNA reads TGTGCCAGCAGCCCCCTGGGAAGTAGTGTCAATGAGCAGTTCTTC.